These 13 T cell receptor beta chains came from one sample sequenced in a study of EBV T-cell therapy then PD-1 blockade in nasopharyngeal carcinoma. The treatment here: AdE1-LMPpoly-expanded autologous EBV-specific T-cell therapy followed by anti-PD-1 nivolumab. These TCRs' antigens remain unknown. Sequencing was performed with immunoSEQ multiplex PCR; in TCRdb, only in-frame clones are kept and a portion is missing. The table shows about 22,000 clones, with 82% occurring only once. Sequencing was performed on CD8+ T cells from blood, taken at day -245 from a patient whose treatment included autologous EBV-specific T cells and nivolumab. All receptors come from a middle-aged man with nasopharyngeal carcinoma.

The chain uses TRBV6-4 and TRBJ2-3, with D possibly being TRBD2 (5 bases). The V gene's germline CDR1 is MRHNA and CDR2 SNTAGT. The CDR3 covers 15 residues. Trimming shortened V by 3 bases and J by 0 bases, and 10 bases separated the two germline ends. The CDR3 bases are TGTGCCAGCAGTGAAGGAGGCAGTAGCACAGATACGCAGTATTTT. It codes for CASSEGGSSTDTQYF.

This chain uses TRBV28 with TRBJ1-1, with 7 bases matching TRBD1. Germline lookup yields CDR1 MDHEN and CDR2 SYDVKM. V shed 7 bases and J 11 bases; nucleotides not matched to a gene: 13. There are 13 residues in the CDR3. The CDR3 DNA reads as TGTGCCAGCACCCTCAGGGGGGGACCGGGGGCTTTCTTT. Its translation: CASTLRGGPGAFF.

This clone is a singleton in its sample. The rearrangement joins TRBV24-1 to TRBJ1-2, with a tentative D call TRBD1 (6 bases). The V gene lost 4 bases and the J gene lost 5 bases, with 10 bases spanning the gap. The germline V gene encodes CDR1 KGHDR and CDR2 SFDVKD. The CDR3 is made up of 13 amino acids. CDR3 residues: CATSEGAEYGYTF. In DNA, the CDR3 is TGTGCCACCAGTGAGGGGGCAGAGTATGGCTACACCTTC.

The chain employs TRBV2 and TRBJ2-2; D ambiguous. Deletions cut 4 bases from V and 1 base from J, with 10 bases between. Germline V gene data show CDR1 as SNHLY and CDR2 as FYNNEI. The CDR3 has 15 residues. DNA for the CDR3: TGTGCCAGCAGTGGACCCCCAGGGAACACCGGGGAGCTGTTTTTT. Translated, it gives CASSGPPGNTGELFF.

CDR3 nucleotides: TGTGCCAGCAGCCCCGGCCCCGCCGTGGTCCTCAATGAGCAGTTCTTC. It translates to CASSPGPAVVLNEQFF. V is TRBV13 and J is TRBJ2-1; D ambiguous. CDR1 and CDR2 (germline): PRHDT, FYEKMQ (reference sequence). V lost 5 bases, J lost 6 bases, and 20 bases lay in between. This CDR3 comprises 16 residues.

CDR3 bases: TGTGCCAGCAGCGGCGGGGGGGCCACCTACAATGAGCAGTTCTTC. Its protein is CASSGGGATYNEQFF. The chain links TRBV9 to TRBJ2-1, with 9 nucleotides matching TRBD2. Trimming took 3 bases from V and 2 from J; bases not matched to a gene: 3. The CDR3 extends over 15 amino acids. Germline V lookup: CDR1 SGDLS, CDR2 YYNGEE.

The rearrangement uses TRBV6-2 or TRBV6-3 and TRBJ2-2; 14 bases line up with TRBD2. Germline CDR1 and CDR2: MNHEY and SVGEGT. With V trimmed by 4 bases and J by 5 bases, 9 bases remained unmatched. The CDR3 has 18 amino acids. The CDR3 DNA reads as TGTGCCAGCAGTTTGGGACTAGCGGGGGCGAGACGGACCGGGGAGCTGTTTTTT. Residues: CASSLGLAGARRTGELFF.

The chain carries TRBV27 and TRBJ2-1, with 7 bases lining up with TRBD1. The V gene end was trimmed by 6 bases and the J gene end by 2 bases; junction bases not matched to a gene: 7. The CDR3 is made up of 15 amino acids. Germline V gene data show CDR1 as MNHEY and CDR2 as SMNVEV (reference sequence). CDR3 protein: CASSPTGTAYNEQFF. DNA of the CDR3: TGTGCCAGCAGCCCAACCGGGACAGCCTACAATGAGCAGTTCTTC.

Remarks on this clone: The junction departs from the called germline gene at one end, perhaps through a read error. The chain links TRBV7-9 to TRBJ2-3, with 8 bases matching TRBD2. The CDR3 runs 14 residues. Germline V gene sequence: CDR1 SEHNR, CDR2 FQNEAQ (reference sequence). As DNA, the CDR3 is TGTGCCAGCAGCCTAGCGGGCGGCTGGGATACGCAGTATTTT. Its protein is CASSLAGGWDTQYF. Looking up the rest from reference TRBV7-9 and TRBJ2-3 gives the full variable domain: DTGVSQNPRHKITKRGQNVTFRCDPISEHNRLYWYRQTLGQGPEFLTYFQNEAQLEKSRLLSDRFSAERPKGSFSTLEIQRTEQGDSAMYLCASSLAGGWDTQYFGPGTRLTVL.

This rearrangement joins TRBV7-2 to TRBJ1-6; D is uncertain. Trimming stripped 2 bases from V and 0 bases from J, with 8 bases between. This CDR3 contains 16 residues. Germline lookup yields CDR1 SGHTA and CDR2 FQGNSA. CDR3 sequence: CASSLWASSYNSPLHF. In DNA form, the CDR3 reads TGTGCCAGCAGCTTATGGGCGAGCTCCTATAATTCACCCCTCCACTTT.

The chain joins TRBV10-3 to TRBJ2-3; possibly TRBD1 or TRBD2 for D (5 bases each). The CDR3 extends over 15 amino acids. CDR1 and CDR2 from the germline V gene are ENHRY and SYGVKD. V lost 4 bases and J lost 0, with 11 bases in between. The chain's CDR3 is CAISGSGRSTDTQYF. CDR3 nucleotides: TGTGCCATCAGTGGTTCAGGGAGAAGCACAGATACGCAGTATTTT.

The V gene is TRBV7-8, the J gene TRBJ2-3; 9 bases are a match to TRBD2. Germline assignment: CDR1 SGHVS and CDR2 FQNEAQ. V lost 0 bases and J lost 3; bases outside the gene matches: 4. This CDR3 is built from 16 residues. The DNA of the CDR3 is TGTGCCAGCAGCTTAGCCGGCGGGGGGGCGACAGATACGCAGTATTTT. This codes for CASSLAGGGATDTQYF.

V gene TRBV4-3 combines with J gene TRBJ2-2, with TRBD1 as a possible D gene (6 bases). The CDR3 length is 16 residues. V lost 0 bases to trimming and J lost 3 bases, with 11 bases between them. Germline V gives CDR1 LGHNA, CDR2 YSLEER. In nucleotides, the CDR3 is TGCGCCAGCAGCCAAGAGGGGGCCGCAGACACCGGGGAGCTGTTTTTT. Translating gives CASSQEGAADTGELFF.